This TCR beta chain was identified in a study of T cell clusters in autoimmune cytopenias. Study information: TRB sequencing had a median 51,575 reads and under 3,000 distinct clonotypes per sample. Notes on the study in general: TRB repertoire shifts in secondary cytopenia and chronic lymphocytic leukemia mostly reflected lymphoma, not autoimmunity. No experiment has yet validated the function of the T cell clusters defined in silico. Primary autoimmune cytopenia patients seemingly lacked the physiological T cell clusters found in healthy donors.

Germline CDR1 MNHEY, CDR2 SMNVEV (reference sequence). The CDR3 sequence is 15 residues long. Some 39,000 genome equivalents of blood DNA were amplified for TRB. TRB rearrangements were amplified by touch-down multiplex PCR with mixed TRB-A/B primers. TCRdb reanalyzed the multiplex PCR reads, giving one entry per CDR3 protein sequence and no DNA. The listing records around 8,000 distinct CDR3 sequences. With respect to this clonotype: The target antigen is unknown.

This clonotype originated in a human donor with an autoimmune cytopenia or autoimmune hepatitis (not recorded which). Sequencing was carried out using peripheral blood. The V call is TRBV27, the J call TRBJ2-7; TCRdb lists TRBD2, though no DNA is available to test this call. CDR3 amino acids: CASSMSSLAGVEQYF.